This T cell receptor beta chain stems from a study of blood T cell repertoires in COVID-19. In the study overall: The analysed material was cDNA or gDNA that came from T cells, B-cell-depleted T cells, or PBMCs.

The CDR3 covers 12 residues. The germline V gene encodes CDR1 DFQATT and CDR2 SNEGSKA (reference sequence). Trimming shortened V by 3 bases and J by 4 bases, and 9 bases separated the two germline ends. The protocol was immunoSEQ multiplex PCR, while the TCRdb copy is restricted to in-frame clones and leaves out a portion. Of 100,000 to 130,000 clones in the sample, approximately 81% are singletons; the top ten hold over 4%. This clonotype was obtained from a human donor in a cohort sampled during active COVID-19. Sequenced input: peripheral blood. V and J are TRBV20-1 and TRBJ1-2; D possibly corresponds to TRBD1 (6 bases). The CDR3 sequence: CSASPGAYGYTF. Here the CDR3 DNA reads TGCAGTGCTAGTCCAGGGGCCTATGGCTACACCTTC.